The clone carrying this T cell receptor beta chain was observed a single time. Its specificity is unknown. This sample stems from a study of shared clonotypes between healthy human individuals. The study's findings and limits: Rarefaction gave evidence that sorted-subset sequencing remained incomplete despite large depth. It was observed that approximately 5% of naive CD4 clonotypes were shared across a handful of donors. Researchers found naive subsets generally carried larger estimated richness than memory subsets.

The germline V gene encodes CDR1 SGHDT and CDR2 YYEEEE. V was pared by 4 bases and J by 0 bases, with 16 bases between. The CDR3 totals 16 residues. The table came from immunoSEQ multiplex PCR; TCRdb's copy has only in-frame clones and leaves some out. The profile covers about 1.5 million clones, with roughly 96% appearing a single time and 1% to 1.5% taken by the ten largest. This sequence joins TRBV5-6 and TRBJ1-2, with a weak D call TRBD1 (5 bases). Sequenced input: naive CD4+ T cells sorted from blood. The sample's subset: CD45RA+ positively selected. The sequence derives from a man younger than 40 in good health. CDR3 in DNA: TGTGCCAGCAGCCCGGGTTGGTCGGGGGCTAACTATGGCTACACCTTC. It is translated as CASSPGWSGANYGYTF.